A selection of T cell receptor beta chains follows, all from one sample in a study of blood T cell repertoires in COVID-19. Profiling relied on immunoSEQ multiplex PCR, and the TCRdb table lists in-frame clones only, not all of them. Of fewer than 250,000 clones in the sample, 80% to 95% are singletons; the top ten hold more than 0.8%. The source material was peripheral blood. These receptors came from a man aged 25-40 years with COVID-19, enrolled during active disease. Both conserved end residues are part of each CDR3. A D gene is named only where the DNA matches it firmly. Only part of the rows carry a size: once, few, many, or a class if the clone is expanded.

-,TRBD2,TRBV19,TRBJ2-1,CASTAYAGGSYNEQFF,TGTGCCAGTACTGCCTACGCGGGGGGCAGCTACAATGAGCAGTTCTTC
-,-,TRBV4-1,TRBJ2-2,CASSQDPRGAGGELFF,TGCGCCAGCAGCCAAGATCCTCGCGGGGCCGGCGGGGAGCTGTTTTTT
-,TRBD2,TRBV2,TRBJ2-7,CASRGGYSSYEQYF,TGTGCCAGCAGGGGGGGGTACAGCTCCTACGAGCAGTACTTC
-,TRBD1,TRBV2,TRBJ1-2,CASSAGTDYGYTF,TGTGCCAGCAGTGCGGGGACAGATTATGGCTACACCTTC
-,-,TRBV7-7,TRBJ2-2,CASSPAQGSGTGELFF,TGTGCCAGCAGCCCAGCACAGGGATCGGGAACCGGGGAGCTGTTTTTT
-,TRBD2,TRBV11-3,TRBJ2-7,CASSPRGGSSYEQYF,TGTGCCAGCAGCCCCCGGGGGGGGAGCTCCTACGAGCAGTACTTC
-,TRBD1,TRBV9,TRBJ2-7,CASSVGTGTYEQYF,TGTGCCAGCAGCGTAGGGACAGGGACCTACGAGCAGTACTTC
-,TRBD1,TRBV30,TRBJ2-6,CAGDRVNSGANVLTF,TGTGCCGGGGACAGGGTTAACTCTGGGGCCAACGTCCTGACTTTC
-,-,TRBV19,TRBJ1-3,CASSTEGRGLGNTIYF,TGTGCCAGTAGTACCGAAGGCCGGGGACTCGGAAACACCATATATTTT
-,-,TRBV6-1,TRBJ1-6,CASSEAVGRGPQRIPLHF,TGTGCCAGCAGTGAAGCGGTTGGGAGGGGCCCTCAACGCATACCCCTCCACTTT
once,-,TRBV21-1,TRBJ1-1,CASSPTGDTEAFF,TGTGCCAGCAGCCCGACGGGGGATACTGAAGCTTTCTTT
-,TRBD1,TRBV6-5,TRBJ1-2,CASSPTDRACTF,TGTGCCAGCAGTCCGACGGACAGGGCTTGCACCTTC
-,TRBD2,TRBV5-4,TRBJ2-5,CASSLRGVGQETQYF,TGTGCCAGCAGCTTGCGGGGGGTTGGGCAAGAGACCCAGTACTTC
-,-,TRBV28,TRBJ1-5,CASRHKYSNQPQHF,TGTGCCAGCCGACACAAATATAGCAATCAGCCCCAGCATTTT
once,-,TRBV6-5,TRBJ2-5,CASRPMGGRETQYF,TGTGCCAGCAGGCCCATGGGGGGGCGGGAGACCCAGTACTTC
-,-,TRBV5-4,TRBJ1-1,CASRRGAGEMDTEAFF,TGTGCCAGCAGGCGGGGGGCAGGGGAGATGGATACTGAAGCTTTCTTT
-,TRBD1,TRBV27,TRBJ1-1,CASSPTGGVTEAFF,TGTGCCAGCAGTCCGACAGGGGGCGTCACTGAAGCTTTCTTT
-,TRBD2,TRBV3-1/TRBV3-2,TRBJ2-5,CASRQLGGQETQYF,TGTGCCAGCAGACAATTGGGGGGGCAAGAGACCCAGTACTTC
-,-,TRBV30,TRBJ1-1,CAWTRTEMNTEAFF,TGTGCCTGGACAAGGACAGAGATGAACACTGAAGCTTTCTTT
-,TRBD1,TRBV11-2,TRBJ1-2,CASSSGGVYGYTF,TGTGCCAGCAGCTCAGGGGGCGTCTATGGCTACACCTTC
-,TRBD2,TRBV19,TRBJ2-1,CASAQAGPSYNEQFF,TGTGCCAGCGCCCAAGCGGGGCCCTCCTACAATGAGCAGTTCTTC
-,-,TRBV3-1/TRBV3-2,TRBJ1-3,CASSQPDGVPGNTIYF,TGTGCCAGCAGCCAACCGGACGGGGTGCCTGGAAACACCATATATTTT
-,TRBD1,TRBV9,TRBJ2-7,CASSQGRGPAYEQYF,TGTGCCAGCAGCCAAGGAAGGGGGCCCGCTTACGAGCAGTACTTC
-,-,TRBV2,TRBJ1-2,CASSDAGNYGYTF,TGTGCCAGCAGTGATGCAGGGAACTATGGCTACACCTTC
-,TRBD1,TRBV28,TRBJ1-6,CASSSDRGRNSPLHF,TGTGCCAGCAGTTCCGACAGGGGGCGAAATTCACCCCTCCACTTT
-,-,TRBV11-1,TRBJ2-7,CASSSVTDRLPYEQYF,TGTGCCAGCAGCTCCGTCACGGACAGACTTCCCTACGAGCAGTACTTC
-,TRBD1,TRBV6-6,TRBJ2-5,CASRRTGEETQYF,TGTGCCAGCAGGCGGACAGGCGAAGAGACCCAGTACTTC
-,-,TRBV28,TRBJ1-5,CASSLRGARGSNQPQHF,TGTGCCAGCAGTTTACGGGGGGCGCGAGGAAGCAATCAGCCCCAGCATTTT
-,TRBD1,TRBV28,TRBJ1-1,CASQDRAASAFF,TGTGCCAGCCAGGACAGGGCGGCTTCGGCTTTCTTT
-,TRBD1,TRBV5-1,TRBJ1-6,CASSPQTGENSPLHF,TGCGCCAGCAGCCCCCAGACAGGGGAGAATTCACCCCTCCACTTT
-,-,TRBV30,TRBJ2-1,CAWSWSGNEQFF,TGTGCCTGGAGTTGGAGTGGCAATGAGCAGTTCTTC
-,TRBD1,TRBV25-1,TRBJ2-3,CASSWTGAKDTQYF,TGTGCCAGCAGTTGGACAGGGGCTAAAGATACGCAGTATTTT
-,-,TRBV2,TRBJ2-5,CASSDRDEETQYF,TGTGCCAGCAGTGACAGGGATGAAGAGACCCAGTACTTC
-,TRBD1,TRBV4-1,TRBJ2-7,CASSQVVRGSYEQYF,TGCGCCAGCAGCCAAGTAGTCAGGGGGTCCTACGAGCAGTACTTC
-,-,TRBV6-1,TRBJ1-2,CASSDGLPGNRYGYTF,TGTGCCAGCAGTGACGGACTCCCGGGTAATCGCTATGGCTACACCTTC
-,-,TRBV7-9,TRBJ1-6,CASSPGAGTDLNSPLHF,TGTGCCAGCAGCCCAGGGGCCGGGACGGACCTAAATTCACCCCTCCACTTT
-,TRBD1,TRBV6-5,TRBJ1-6,CASSYSQGAVNSPLHF,TGTGCCAGCAGTTACTCGCAGGGGGCGGTTAATTCACCCCTCCACTTT
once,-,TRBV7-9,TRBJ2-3,CASSWPSITDTQYF,TGTGCCAGCAGCTGGCCTAGCATCACAGATACGCAGTATTTT
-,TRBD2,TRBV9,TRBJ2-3,CASNPAGGQADTQYF,TGTGCCAGCAACCCAGCGGGGGGCCAGGCGGATACGCAGTATTTT
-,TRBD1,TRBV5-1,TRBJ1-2,CASSFGQGNNYGYTF,TGCGCCAGCAGCTTCGGACAGGGTAATAACTATGGCTACACCTTC
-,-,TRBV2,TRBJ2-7,CASSEDGGADEQYF,TGTGCCAGCAGTGAAGACGGTGGTGCGGACGAGCAGTACTTC
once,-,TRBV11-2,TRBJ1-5,CASSSMNQPQHF,TGTGCCAGCAGCTCCATGAATCAGCCCCAGCATTTT
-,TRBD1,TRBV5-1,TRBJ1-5,CASSLGGGGSNQPQHF,TGCGCCAGCAGCTTGGGAGGGGGCGGAAGCAATCAGCCCCAGCATTTT
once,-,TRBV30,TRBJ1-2,CAWSVEYTLIGTPNYGYTF,TGTGCCTGGAGTGTTGAGTATACGTTGATAGGGACACCGAACTATGGCTACACCTTC
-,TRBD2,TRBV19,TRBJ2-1,CASSFSGGLYNEQFF,TGTGCCAGTAGTTTTAGCGGGGGGCTGTACAATGAGCAGTTCTTC
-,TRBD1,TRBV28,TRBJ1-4,CASNKNRGRSEKLFF,TGTGCCAGCAACAAGAACAGGGGGCGGAGTGAAAAACTGTTTTTT
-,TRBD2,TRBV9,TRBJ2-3,CASSVKGGGSTDTQYF,TGTGCCAGCAGCGTAAAAGGCGGGGGGAGCACAGATACGCAGTATTTT
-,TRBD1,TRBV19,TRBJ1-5,CASSIGPHRGRNQPQHF,TGTGCCAGTAGTATTGGCCCCCACAGGGGGCGGAATCAGCCCCAGCATTTT
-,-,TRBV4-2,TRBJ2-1,CASSQEPSALYNEQFF,TGTGCCAGCAGCCAAGAACCTAGCGCCCTGTACAATGAGCAGTTCTTC
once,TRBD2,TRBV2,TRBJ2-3,CASSAGTSTQYF,TGTGCCAGCAGTGCCGGGACTAGTACGCAGTATTTT
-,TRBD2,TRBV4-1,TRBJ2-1,CASSQAWRGKRDEQFF,TGCGCCAGCAGCCAAGCATGGCGGGGGAAGAGAGATGAGCAGTTCTTC
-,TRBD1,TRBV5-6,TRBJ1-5,CASSSAGQGPSQPQHF,TGTGCCAGCAGCTCGGCGGGACAGGGGCCTTCCCAGCCCCAGCATTTT
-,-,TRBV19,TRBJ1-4,CASSMPPQGASEKLFF,TGTGCCAGTAGTATGCCGCCACAAGGGGCTTCAGAAAAACTGTTTTTT
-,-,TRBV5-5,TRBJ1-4,CASSWGGLGEKLFF,TGTGCCAGCAGCTGGGGGGGATTAGGCGAAAAACTGTTTTTT
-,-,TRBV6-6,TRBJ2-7,CASSHVDRKSYEQYF,TGTGCCAGCAGTCACGTCGACAGGAAGAGTTACGAGCAGTACTTC
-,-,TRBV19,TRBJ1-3,CASSGADSGNTIYF,TGTGCCAGTAGTGGGGCAGACTCTGGAAACACCATATATTTT
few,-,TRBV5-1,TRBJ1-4,CASSPGTQGLHEKLFF,TGCGCCAGCAGCCCGGGGACTCAAGGGTTGCATGAAAAACTGTTTTTT